This T cell receptor (beta chain) was profiled in a study of shared clonotypes between healthy human individuals. Study-wide points: Clonotype sharing among donors was thought likely to change with sequencing depth.

Germline CDR1 and CDR2: MNHNS and SASEGT. This CDR3 spans 15 amino acids. The J segment lost 3 bases and the V segment lost 5 bases, leaving 4 bases of the junction unmatched. The deep-level immunoSEQ assay was used. Ten immunoSEQ deep assay plates were used to sequence the DNA of unsorted PBMCs. Profiling relied on immunoSEQ multiplex PCR, and the TCRdb table lists in-frame clones only, not all of them. The sample consists of fewer than 600,000 clones, approximately 85% of them appearing once. Nashville, Tennessee was home to all donors, each a Caucasian adult. On this clone: Its antigen is not identified.

Sequencing was carried out using PBMCs. The clonotype comes from a woman aged 35 to 49 in good health. Some clones in this sample may be carry-over from other donors' samples. The J gene is TRBJ2-1, the V gene TRBV6-1, with 10 bases aligning to TRBD1. CDR3 protein: CASSLDRGIYNEQFF. The CDR3 nucleotides read TGTGCCAGCAGTTTGGACAGGGGGATCTACAATGAGCAGTTCTTC.